This entry describes one T cell receptor (beta chain). Antigen unknown. The data were obtained in a study of T cells in localized non-small cell lung cancer. The study, taken as a whole, reports: The study sequenced only one region of the tumor. As a result, intratumor heterogeneity could not be excluded and remains possible. A median about 62 of the top 100 tumor clones appeared in adjacent lung. Measurement of T cell clonality placed uninvolved adjacent lung highest, above the level in tumor. Among blood samples, higher T cell density accompanied longer overall survival.

Germline V gives CDR1 SGDLS, CDR2 YYNGEE. V was trimmed by 4 bases and J by 1 base, leaving 14 bases between them. The CDR3 contains 15 residues. The data were produced by immunoSEQ multiplex PCR, yet TCRdb's version contains in-frame clones alone and is incomplete. In the table there are nearly 15,000 clones, more than 80% of which are singletons. This chain uses TRBV9 with TRBJ1-1, with D possibly being TRBD1 (5 bases). Sequenced material: peripheral blood, taken before any cancer treatment. This sequence originates from a woman aged 35 to 69 with stage I lung adenocarcinoma. The CDR3: CASSLWEGANTEAFF. CDR3 nucleotide sequence: TGTGCCAGCAGCCTCTGGGAAGGGGCGAACACTGAAGCTTTCTTT.